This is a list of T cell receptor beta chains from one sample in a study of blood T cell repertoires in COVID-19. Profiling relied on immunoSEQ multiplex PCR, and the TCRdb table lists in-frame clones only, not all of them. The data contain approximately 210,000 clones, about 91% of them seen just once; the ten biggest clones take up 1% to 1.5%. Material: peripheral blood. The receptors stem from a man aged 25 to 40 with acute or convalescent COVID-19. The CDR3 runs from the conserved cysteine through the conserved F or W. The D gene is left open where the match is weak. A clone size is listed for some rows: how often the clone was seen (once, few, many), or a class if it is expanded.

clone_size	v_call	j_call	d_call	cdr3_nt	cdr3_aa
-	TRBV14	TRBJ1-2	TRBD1	TGTGCCAGCTCGGGACAGCAGAACTATGGCTACACCTTC	CASSGQQNYGYTF
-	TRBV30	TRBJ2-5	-	TGTGCCTGGAGTGTCTCAGAGACCCAGTACTTC	CAWSVSETQYF
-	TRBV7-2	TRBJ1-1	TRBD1	TGTGCCAGCAGCGCCCGACAGGGGCAAAGTGGGAGTGAAGCTTTCTTT	CASSARQGQSGSEAFF
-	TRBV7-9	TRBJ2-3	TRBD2	TGTGCCAGCAGCTTAGGGGGCGGGAGGGCGTCGGATACGCAGTATTTT	CASSLGGGRASDTQYF
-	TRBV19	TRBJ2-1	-	TGTGCCACCAGTAGAGGTTCCTACAATGAGCAGTTCTTC	CATSRGSYNEQFF
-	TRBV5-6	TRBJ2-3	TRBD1	TGTGCCAGCAGCTCGACAGGGGGCGTTGGGGATACGCAGTATTTT	CASSSTGGVGDTQYF
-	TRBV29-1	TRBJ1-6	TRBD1	TGCAGCGTTGCAGAGGGGGCTAATTCACCCCTCCACTTT	CSVAEGANSPLHF
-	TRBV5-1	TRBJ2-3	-	TGCGCCAGCAGCTTCCAGGGGTTCGCAGATACGCAGTATTTT	CASSFQGFADTQYF
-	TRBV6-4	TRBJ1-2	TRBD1	TGTGCCAGCAGTGGAGCTAAGGGACAGTTCTATGGCTACACCTTC	CASSGAKGQFYGYTF
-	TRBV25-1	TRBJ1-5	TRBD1	TGTGCCAGCAGTGGAAACAGGGGGGAGAATCAGCCCCAGCATTTT	CASSGNRGENQPQHF
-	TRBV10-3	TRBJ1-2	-	TGTGCCATCAGTGAGACTGGGAGGGAAGGCTACACCTTC	CAISETGREGYTF
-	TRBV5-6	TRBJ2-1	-	TGTGCCAGCAGCCGAACTCCGGAAGGAGGTAATGAGCAGTTCTTC	CASSRTPEGGNEQFF
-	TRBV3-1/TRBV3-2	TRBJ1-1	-	TGTGCCAGCAGCCAAGGTGTCAGCACTGAAGCTTTCTTT	CASSQGVSTEAFF
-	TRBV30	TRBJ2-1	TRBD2	TGTGCCTGGAGTGGGCTAGCGGGAGTCGAGCAGTTCTTC	CAWSGLAGVEQFF
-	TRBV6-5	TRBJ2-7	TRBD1	TGTGCCAGCAGTCAAACGGGACAGGGCTACGAGCAGTACTTC	CASSQTGQGYEQYF
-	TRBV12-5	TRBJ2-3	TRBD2	TGTGCTAGTGGTTCGGAAGCGGGGTACACAGATACGCAGTATTTT	CASGSEAGYTDTQYF
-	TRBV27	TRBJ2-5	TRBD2	TGTGCCAGCAGCAGACTAGCGGCCCACATCGCGACCCAGTACTTC	CASSRLAAHIATQYF
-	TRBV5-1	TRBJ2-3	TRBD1	TGCGCCAGCAGCTTGGAGACAGGGCCGCAGTATTTT	CASSLETGPQYF
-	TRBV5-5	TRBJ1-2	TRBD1	TGTGCCAGCAGCTTCCGACAGGGATACTATGGCTACACCTTC	CASSFRQGYYGYTF
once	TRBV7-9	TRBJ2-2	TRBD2	TGTGCCAGCAGCTCCTATACTAGCGGATCGAACACCGGGGAGCTGTTTTTT	CASSSYTSGSNTGELFF
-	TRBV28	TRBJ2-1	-	TGTGCCAGCCGTGGGCCTTCAGACAATGAGCAGTTCTTC	CASRGPSDNEQFF
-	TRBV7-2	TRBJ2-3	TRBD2	TGTGCCAGCAGTTCAATAGCGGGGGGCGTGGATACGCAGTATTTT	CASSSIAGGVDTQYF
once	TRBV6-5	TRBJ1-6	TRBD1	TGTGCCAGCAGGCGGACCGGGACAGCGAATTCACCCCTCCACTTT	CASRRTGTANSPLHF
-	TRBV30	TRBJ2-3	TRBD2	TGTGCCTGGACTAGACTAGCGGCTAGCACAGATACGCAGTATTTT	CAWTRLAASTDTQYF
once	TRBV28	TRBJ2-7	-	TGTGCCAGCAGCCTTACTCCCTACGAGCAGTACTTC	CASSLTPYEQYF
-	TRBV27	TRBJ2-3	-	TGTGCCAGCAGGATCCTCGGGACACAAGACGATACGCAGTATTTT	CASRILGTQDDTQYF
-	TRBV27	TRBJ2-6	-	TGTGCCAGCAAGGTCCCGGGGTCTGGGGCCAACGTCCTGACTTTC	CASKVPGSGANVLTF
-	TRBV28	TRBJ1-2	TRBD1	TGTGCCAGCAGTTACGGACAGGATCGAGTTAACTATGGCTACACCTTC	CASSYGQDRVNYGYTF
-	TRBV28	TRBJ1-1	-	TGTGCCAGCAGTCCCCGACAGGTTAGACGGAACACTGAAGCTTTCTTT	CASSPRQVRRNTEAFF
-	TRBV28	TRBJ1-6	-	TGTGCCAGTGGCTTGGCCGTAAATTCACCCCTCCACTTT	CASGLAVNSPLHF
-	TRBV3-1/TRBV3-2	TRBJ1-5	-	TGTGCCAGCAGCCAACTCGGTCAGCCCCAGCATTTT	CASSQLGQPQHF
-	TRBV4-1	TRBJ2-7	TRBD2	TGCGCCAGCAGCCAGCGACTAGCGGGGGCCTACGAGCAGTACTTC	CASSQRLAGAYEQYF
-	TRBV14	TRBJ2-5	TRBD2	TGTGCCAGCAGTGCTAGCGCCGGGACTAGCAAGACCCAGTACTTC	CASSASAGTSKTQYF
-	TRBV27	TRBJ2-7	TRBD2	TGTGCCAGCAGCGCTAGCGGGGTGAGCTCCTACGAGCAGTACTTC	CASSASGVSSYEQYF
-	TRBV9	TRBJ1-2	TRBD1	TGTGCCAGCAGCAACAGGGGGCATTACGGAGGCTACACCTTC	CASSNRGHYGGYTF
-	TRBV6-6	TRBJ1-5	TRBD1	TGTGCCAGCAGAGACATACAGGGGCTTAGCAATCAGCCCCAGCATTTT	CASRDIQGLSNQPQHF
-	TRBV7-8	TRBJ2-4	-	TGTGCCAGCAGTCAAGGGGTAGCGGTTCACATTCAGTACTTC	CASSQGVAVHIQYF
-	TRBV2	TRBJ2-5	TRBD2	TGTGCCAGCAGTGAAGCGGCTCTAGCGGGAGGGCGGCAAGAGACCCAGTACTTC	CASSEAALAGGRQETQYF
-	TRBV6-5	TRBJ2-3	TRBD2	TGTGCCAGCAGTTACACCGTAGCGGGACCAGATACGCAGTATTTT	CASSYTVAGPDTQYF
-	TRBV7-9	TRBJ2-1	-	TGTGCCACCAAGAGGGCCCCGAGCTCCTACAATGAGCAGTTCTTC	CATKRAPSSYNEQFF
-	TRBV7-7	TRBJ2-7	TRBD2	TGTGCTAGCAGCTTAGGCGGACTAGCTCCTAGTTACGAGCAGTACTTC	CASSLGGLAPSYEQYF
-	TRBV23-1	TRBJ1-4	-	TGCGCCAGAACGGTCGAATCGCTGTTTTTT	CARTVESLFF
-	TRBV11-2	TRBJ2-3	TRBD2	TGTGCCAGCAGCCGGTGGGATAGCGGGATTAGCACAGATACGCAGTATTTT	CASSRWDSGISTDTQYF
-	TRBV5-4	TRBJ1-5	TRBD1	TGTGCCAGCAGCTCCGGGACAGGGAGCAATCAGCCCCAGCATTTT	CASSSGTGSNQPQHF
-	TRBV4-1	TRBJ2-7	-	TGCGCCAGCAGCCAAGTCCCGTCCTACTACGAGCAGTACTTC	CASSQVPSYYEQYF
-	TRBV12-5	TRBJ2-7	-	TGTGCTAGTGTCCTAGGAGAGGGCTCCTACGAGCAGTACTTC	CASVLGEGSYEQYF
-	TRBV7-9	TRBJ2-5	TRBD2	TGTGCCAGCAGCCTAGGGACTAGCGGGACCCTGACCCAGTACTTC	CASSLGTSGTLTQYF
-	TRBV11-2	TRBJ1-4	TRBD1	TGTGCCAGCAGCGCCCACGGGACAGGGGGGAGCGAAAAACTGTTTTTT	CASSAHGTGGSEKLFF
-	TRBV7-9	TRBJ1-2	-	TGTGCCAGCAGCTACCCCCCCCAGGACTATGGCTACACCTTC	CASSYPPQDYGYTF
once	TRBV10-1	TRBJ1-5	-	TGCGCCAGCAGTGGGGCAGGACTCAATCAGCCCCAGCATTTT	CASSGAGLNQPQHF
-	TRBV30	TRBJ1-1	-	TGTGCCTGGAGTGTGGAGATGAACACTGAAGCTTTCTTT	CAWSVEMNTEAFF
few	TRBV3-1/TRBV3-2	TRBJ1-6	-	TGTGCCAGCAGCCAATTTTCCACAGCAAGTTCACCCCTCCACTTT	CASSQFSTASSPLHF
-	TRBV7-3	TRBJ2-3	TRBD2	TGTGCCAGCAGCGATCGGGGGGGCGCAGATACGCAGTATTTT	CASSDRGGADTQYF
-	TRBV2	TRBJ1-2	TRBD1	TGTGCCAGCAGTGACCGACAGGGGTATGGCTACACCTTC	CASSDRQGYGYTF
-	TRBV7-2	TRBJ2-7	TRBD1	TGTGCCAGCAGCGGAAACAGGGGGATGGACGAGCAGTACTTC	CASSGNRGMDEQYF
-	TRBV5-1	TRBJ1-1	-	TGCGCCAGCACCCCAGGGTTCGGGGGTCGGACTGAAGCTTTCTTT	CASTPGFGGRTEAFF
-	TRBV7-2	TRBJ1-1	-	TGTGCCAGCAGCTTAAATTTAGCCTGGCAGTTTGTCTTT	CASSLNLAWQFVF
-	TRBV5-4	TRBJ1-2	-	TGTGCCAGCAGCTTAACGGGGTCTGACATCATTGGCTACACCTTC	CASSLTGSDIIGYTF
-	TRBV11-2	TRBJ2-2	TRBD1	TGTGCCAGCAGCTTACTAGGGGGCTCTGGGGAGCTGTTTTTT	CASSLLGGSGELFF
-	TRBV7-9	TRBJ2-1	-	TGTGCCAGCAGCTCTTCAACGGGATTATACAATGAGCAGTTCTTC	CASSSSTGLYNEQFF